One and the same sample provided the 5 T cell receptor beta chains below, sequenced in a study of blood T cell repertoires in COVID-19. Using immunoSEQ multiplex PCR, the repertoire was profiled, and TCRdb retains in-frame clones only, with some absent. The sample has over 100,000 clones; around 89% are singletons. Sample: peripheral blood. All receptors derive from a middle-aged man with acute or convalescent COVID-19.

CDR3 loop: CASSYSGQNGGYTF. The CDR3 coding sequence is TGTGCCAGCAGTTACTCGGGCCAGAATGGAGGCTACACCTTC. The chain couples TRBV6-5 to TRBJ1-2; the D is unclear. Trimming cost V 0 bases and J 8 bases, with 13 bases left between them. The V gene's germline CDR1 is MNHEY and CDR2 SVGAGI. The CDR3 extends over 14 amino acids.

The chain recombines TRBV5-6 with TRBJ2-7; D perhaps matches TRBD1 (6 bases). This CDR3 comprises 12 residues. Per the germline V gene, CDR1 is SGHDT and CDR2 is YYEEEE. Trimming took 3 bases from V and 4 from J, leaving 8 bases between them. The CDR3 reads CASSWGTYEQYF. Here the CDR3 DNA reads TGTGCCAGCAGCTGGGGGACATACGAGCAGTACTTC. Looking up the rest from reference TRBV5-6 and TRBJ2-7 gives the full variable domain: DAGVTQSPTHLIKTRGQQVTLRCSPKSGHDTVSWYQQALGQGPQFIFQYYEEEERQRGNFPDRFSGHQFPNYSSELNVNALLLGDSALYLCASSWGTYEQYFGPGTRLTVT.

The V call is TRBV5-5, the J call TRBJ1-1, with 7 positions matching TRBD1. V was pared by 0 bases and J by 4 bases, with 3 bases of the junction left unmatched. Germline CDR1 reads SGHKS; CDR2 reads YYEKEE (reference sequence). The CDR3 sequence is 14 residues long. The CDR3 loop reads CASSLVQGGTEAFF. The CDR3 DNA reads TGTGCCAGCAGCTTGGTCCAGGGGGGCACTGAAGCTTTCTTT.

The CDR3 DNA reads as TGTGCCATCAGCTCCGGGACAGGGGGATTTTATGGCTACACCTTC. This sequence encodes CAISSGTGGFYGYTF. The rearrangement links TRBV10-3 to TRBJ1-2; TRBD1 matches at 11 bases. V dropped 6 bases and J dropped 5; count of bases not matched to a gene: 8. The CDR3 is 15 amino acids. Germline V CDR1 and CDR2: ENHRY, SYGVKD.

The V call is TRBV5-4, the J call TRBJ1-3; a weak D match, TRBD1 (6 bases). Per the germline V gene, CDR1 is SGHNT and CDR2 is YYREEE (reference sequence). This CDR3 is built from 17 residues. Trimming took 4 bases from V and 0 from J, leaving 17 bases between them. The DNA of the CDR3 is TGTGCCAGCAGCGGAAGCGGGGGGCCCTACTCTGGAAACACCATATATTTT. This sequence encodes CASSGSGGPYSGNTIYF. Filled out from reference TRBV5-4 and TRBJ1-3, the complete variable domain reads ETGVTQSPTHLIKTRGQQVTLRCSSQSGHNTVSWYQQALGQGPQFIFQYYREEENGRGNFPPRFSGLQFPNYSSELNVNALELDDSALYLCASSGSGGPYSGNTIYFGEGSWLTVV.